A single T cell receptor (beta chain) is shown here with its context. This clone was observed a few times. It lacks a known antigen. Base quality data are lacking; no much larger clone is found one base away. The time point label for this specimen denotes: pre-transplant. Thawed unstimulated PBMCs were stained for CD3, CD4 and CD8 and FACS-sorted into CD3+CD4+ and CD3+CD8+ populations. All 8 studied subjects were randomized to withdrawal of immunosuppression. The Qiagen DNeasy Blood and Tissue Kit was used for isolation of genomic DNA. The data stem from a study of T cell clones after liver transplantation (dated by TCRdb to the late 2010s). A note on the overall study: The samples were obtained from ITN030ST, a randomized trial that attempted immunosuppression withdrawal within 2 years after liver transplantation. Donor-reactive T cell clones were identified by TCRbeta sequencing following a pre-transplant mixed lymphocyte reaction and were subsequently tracked in post-transplant blood. Third party-reactive TCRbeta sequences were also identified from pre-transplant MLRs to serve as an antigen-independent comparator for donor-reactive sequences. Three of the eight recipients were HCV-positive; the others were transplanted for non-autoimmune, non-viral indications. Until randomization at 12-24 months post-transplant, subjects were given standard immunosuppression, with no induction therapy. Tolerance meant complete immunosuppression withdrawal for at least one year without liver enzymes rising beyond twice the upper limit of normal. Blood samples were collected pre-transplant, then pre-randomization ahead of withdrawal, and finally post-randomization once withdrawal had either been completed or failed. A cohort of 8 liver transplant recipients was studied, of whom 3 were classified as tolerant and 5 as non-tolerant.

The germline V gene (reference sequence) specifies LNHDA as CDR1 and SQIVND as CDR2. Compared with germline, V lacks 9 bases and J lacks 6 bases; bases without a gene match: 5. CDR3 length: 13 amino acids, cysteine to phenylalanine. The kept DNA is CDR3 alone, 39 bases in frame from the first base. High-throughput TCRbeta CDR3 sequencing of frozen genomic DNA was performed by immunoSEQ, including PCR amplification, mapping, bias correction and internal controls. Turning to the authors' computational methods: Productive rearrangements were kept, and unique TCRbeta sequences were defined by CDR3 nucleotide sequence plus V and J gene. For classification of a sequence as donor-reactive, at least 5-fold expansion in CFSE-low cells relative to unstimulated pre-transplant cells and a frequency of at least 0.01% were required. Per-subject minimum frequency thresholds, based on the lowest-template unstimulated sample, ensured at least 90% detection power. Jensen-Shannon divergence between the top 1000 TCRbeta sequences post-transplant and pre-transplant was used to measure repertoire turnover. Changes in detection of donor-reactive sequences were assessed with two-sided Fisher's exact tests. This immuneACCESS table, as held by TCRdb, lists in-frame sequences with V and J called but not all clones. Of the missing ones, under half trace to an unresolved V gene in checked studies; the others have no known cause. The D gene and trimming were derived from the DNA, and the V and J assignments and clone size from that table. In this sample the table shows 70,000 to 85,000 clones, about four fifths of which occur a single time. Less than 0.65% of the sample comes from the top ten.

Summary of the overall study and its limitations: Because allograft tissue specimens were not available, migration of donor-reactive T cells into the graft, rather than deletion, may have occurred. A significant post-transplant decrease in circulating donor-reactive CD4 TCRbeta sequences was observed in most of the 8 subjects, irrespective of tolerance or HCV status. After accounting for repertoire turnover, donor-reactive detection was significantly reduced in 7 of 8 subjects for CD4 and 8 of 8 for CD8. The decline in donor-reactive sequences exceeded the decline in third party-reactive sequences, suggesting partial antigen-specific deletion that was unrelated to withdrawal success. Because of small, heterogeneous patient numbers and non-standardized post-transplant time points, the conclusions were only preliminary. Low numbers of available donor cells limited the measurable donor-reactive repertoire in a couple of subjects.

The rearranged chain carries TRBV19 and TRBJ2-3, and TRBD1 matches 11 of the central bases. The sequencing used CD4+ T cells from blood, collected before liver transplant. This TCR was sampled from a human donor who received a liver transplant. In nucleotide form, the sequence is TGTGCCAGCGGGACAGGGGGACTGGATACGCAGTATTTT. This codes for CASGTGGLDTQYF.